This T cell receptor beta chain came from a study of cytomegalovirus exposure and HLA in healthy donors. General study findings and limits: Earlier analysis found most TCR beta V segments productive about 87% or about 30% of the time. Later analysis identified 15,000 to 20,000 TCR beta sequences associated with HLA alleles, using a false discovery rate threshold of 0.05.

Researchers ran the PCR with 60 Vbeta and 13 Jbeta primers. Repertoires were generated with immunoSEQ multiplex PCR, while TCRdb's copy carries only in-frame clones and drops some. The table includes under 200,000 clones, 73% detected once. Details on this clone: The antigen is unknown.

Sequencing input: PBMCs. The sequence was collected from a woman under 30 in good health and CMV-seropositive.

The CDR3 protein is CASSEMGSSYEQYF. As DNA, the CDR3 is TGTGCCAGCAGTGAAATGGGCAGCTCCTACGAGCAGTACTTC. The chain carries TRBV6-1 and TRBJ2-7; D unresolved. The germline V gene encodes CDR1 MNHNS and CDR2 SASEGT. Trimming cost V 2 bases and J 0 bases, with 8 bases left between them. This CDR3 is built from 14 residues.